This TCR beta chain was documented in a study of T-cell memory formation after mild COVID-19. From 5'RACE with constant-segment primers came TCR alpha and TCR beta cDNA libraries that carried sample barcodes and UMIs. TCRdb re-called the 5' RACE reads through MiXCR, storing one row per CDR3 protein. The table includes approximately 340,000 distinct CDR3 sequences, 10% to 15% detected once. Trimming pared 11 bases from V and 0 bases from J, leaving 10 bases between. The CDR3 has 12 amino acids. Germline V gene lookup returns CDR1 MDHEN and CDR2 SYDVKM. The sequenced sample consisted of PBMCs or a T cell subset sorted from them (not recorded which). The origin of this receptor is a man younger than 30 who had mild COVID-19 (a few samples of this study predate the infection). Cell type and time point are not known. This chain connects TRBV28 to TRBJ1-1, with a weak D call TRBD1 (5 bases). DNA for the CDR3: TGTGCCGCGGGGACGGTGAACACTGAAGCTTTCTTT. It yields the protein CAAGTVNTEAFF.